This T cell receptor (beta chain) was recorded in a study of immunodeficiency (dated by TCRdb to the late 2010s). Regarding the complete study: To search for oligoclonality and VDJ recombination defects, the researchers carried out a repertoire analysis. Paper-wide results and their limitations: Entropy comparisons showed n=3 (open circles) for patients versus healthy controls; a thymic development effect was only suggested as possible. V-J pairing and productive entropy in CD4+ T cells appeared similar in patients and controls. Severe oligoclonality, judged by top-100 and total clonotype frequencies, was seen in patient CD8+ but not CD4+ T cells.

Fewer naive CD4 and especially CD8 T cells, with expanded effector memory subpopulations, were found in the patients. Before TCR sequencing, CD3+CD4+ T cells were sorted from fresh PBMCs. Comments on this clone: Its cognate antigen has yet to be identified. Per-base quality was not reported, and no clone a single base away is much larger than it.

Genomic DNA was isolated using the QIAamp DNA Blood Mini Kit and then sent out for immunoSEQ repertoire analysis. A standard quantity of genomic DNA template was used for amplification of CDR3 regions by multiplex PCR. An Illumina platform was used to sequence the PCR products. In the authors' own workflow: Sequences were mapped to a reference, using V, D and J gene definitions from IMGT. Closely related sequences were merged by a nearest-neighbor clustering algorithm so that PCR and sequencing errors were removed. V, D and J usage in productive unique and total sequences was analyzed using ImmunoSEQ Analyzer tools and R version 3.6.1. TCRdb took over this immuneACCESS table, retaining in-frame rearrangements with V and J assigned. Such tables are incomplete; in checked studies, under half of the missing clones stem from an unresolved V gene, and the remainder is unexplained. Clonal size and the V and J genes are those of that table, whereas D and trimming came from the DNA. This sample lists 2,000 to 3,000 clones; 88% were detected once. The top ten constitute under 9.5% of the sample.

V and J lose 0 bases and 4 bases, and a span of 6 bases separates them. The CDR3 numbers 13 residues from cysteine through phenylalanine. The DNA shown is the 39-base CDR3, in frame from base 1. CDR1 and CDR2 are drawn from the germline V gene (reference sequence): WNHNN, SYGVQD. The clonotype was recovered from a girl under 18 with POLD1 deficiency. Sequenced input: CD4+ T cells from blood. The chain is made from TRBV10-1 and TRBJ1-2; the D segment cannot be called with confidence. The base sequence is TGCGCCAGCAGTGAGTCGTCGGCCTATGGCTACACCTTC. Its translation is CASSESSAYGYTF.